These 30 T cell receptor beta chains share one sample of origin, sequenced in a study of blood T cell repertoires in COVID-19. Some clones are missing from TCRdb's copy, which holds only in-frame ones; the method was immunoSEQ multiplex PCR. The sample includes approximately 260,000 clones, around 82% seen only once; the top ten take 3.4%. The sequencing input was PBMCs or T cells enriched from blood (not recorded which). The receptors originated from a man in his forties or fifties who had recovered from COVID-19.

V usage is TRBV19 and J usage is TRBJ2-7, with 8 bases matching TRBD2. Germline-derived CDR1 and CDR2 are LNHDA and SQIVND (reference sequence). The ends lost 9 bases at V and 4 bases at J; junction bases unmatched: 5. The CDR3 has 12 residues. The CDR3 sequence is CASGREGYEQYF. DNA of the CDR3: TGTGCCAGCGGCCGGGAGGGATACGAGCAGTACTTC. Supplemented by reference TRBV19 and TRBJ2-7, the full variable domain reads DGGITQSPKYLFRKEGQNVTLSCEQNLNHDAMYWYRQDPGQGLRLIYYSQIVNDFQKGDIAEGYSVSREKKESFPLTVTSAQKNPTAFYLCASGREGYEQYFGPGTRLTVT.

This clone occurred a few times. For the CDR3, the DNA is TGTGCCAGCAGTCCCGACAGGGTGGGCAATCAGCCCCAGCATTTT. This gives the protein CASSPDRVGNQPQHF. V gene TRBV28 combines with J gene TRBJ1-5; 7 bases fit TRBD1. The CDR3 covers 15 residues. Germline V lookup: CDR1 MDHEN, CDR2 SYDVKM. Losses at the gene ends were 5 bases for V and 2 bases for J; bases not matched to a gene: 6.

The CDR3 loop is CASSPRTGNSPLHF. CDR3 bases: TGTGCCAGCAGCCCGCGGACAGGGAATTCACCCCTCCACTTT. The chain has TRBV7-2 and TRBJ1-6, with 8 bases aligning to TRBD1. The length of the CDR3 is 14 residues. The trim removed 5 bases at V and 7 bases at J, leaving 4 bases unmatched. Germline CDR1 and CDR2: SGHTA and FQGNSA. The full variable domain, rest sourced from reference TRBV7-2 and TRBJ1-6, is GAGVSQSPSNKVTEKGKDVELRCDPISGHTALYWYRQSLGQGLEFLIYFQGNSAPDKSGLPSDRFSAERTGGSVSTLTIQRTQQEDSAVYLCASSPRTGNSPLHFGNGTRLTVT.

The chain carries TRBV6-2 or TRBV6-3 and TRBJ1-4; D call uncertain. The CDR3 runs 16 residues. Between the trimmed V and J ends, which lost 0 bases and 6 bases, there was a span of 14 bases. Germline V gene lookup returns CDR1 MNHEY and CDR2 SVGEGT. CDR3 sequence reads: CASSYSVDKNDEKLFF. DNA for the CDR3: TGTGCCAGCAGTTACTCGGTCGACAAGAACGATGAAAAACTGTTTTTT.

The chain couples TRBV28 to TRBJ1-2; possible D gene TRBD1, 6 bases. The CDR3 runs to 12 residues. CDR1 is MDHEN and CDR2 is SYDVKM in the germline V gene. With 8 bases removed from V and 3 bases from J, the gap between germline ends came to 10 bases. The CDR3 protein is CASRRQDYGYTF. Written as DNA, the CDR3 is TGTGCCAGCCGAAGACAGGACTATGGCTACACCTTC.

This chain uses TRBV15 with TRBJ2-2; maybe TRBD2 (6 bases). Germline-derived CDR1 and CDR2 are LNHNV and YYDKDF (reference sequence). Deletions cut 9 bases from V and 2 bases from J, with 13 bases between. The CDR3 has 14 residues. CDR3 amino acids: CATEAGVNTGELFF. CDR3 sequence (DNA): TGTGCCACTGAAGCGGGTGTCAACACCGGGGAGCTGTTTTTT.

The V call is TRBV4-1, the J call TRBJ1-3, with D uncertain. Deletions cut 6 bases from V and 1 base from J, with 13 bases between. Germline V gene lookup returns CDR1 MGHRA and CDR2 YSYEKL. The CDR3 totals 15 residues. The CDR3: CASRQNTASGNTIYF. CDR3 coding DNA: TGCGCCAGCAGACAAAATACAGCTTCTGGAAACACCATATATTTT.

The rearrangement uses TRBV6-5 and TRBJ2-7, with TRBD1 identical over 7 bases. CDR1 and CDR2 (germline): MNHEY, SVGAGI. J gave up 3 bases and V 6 bases, and 8 bases lay outside the gene matches. This CDR3 region has 14 residues. The CDR3 sequence is CASRFGDRNYEQYF. Written as DNA, the CDR3 is TGTGCCAGCAGGTTCGGGGACAGAAACTACGAGCAGTACTTC.

This rearrangement joins TRBV11-3 to TRBJ2-7; TRBD1 is a possible D gene (6 bases). Trimming took off 0 bases at V and 1 base at J, with 10 bases between the two ends. CDR3 length: 15 amino acids. The germline CDR1 and CDR2 sequences are SGHNT and YENEEA. CDR3 region: CASSLDSGHSYEQYF. The CDR3 nucleotides read TGTGCCAGCAGCTTAGATTCGGGACATTCCTACGAGCAGTACTTC. Full variable domain (missing parts from reference TRBV11-3 and TRBJ2-7): EAGVVQSPRYKIIEKKQPVAFWCNPISGHNTLYWYLQNLGQGPELLIRYENEEAVDDSQLPKDRFSAERLKGVDSTLKIQPAELGDSAVYLCASSLDSGHSYEQYFGPGTRLTVT.

The chain links TRBV19 to TRBJ1-4, with D possibly TRBD1 on 6 matching bases. The CDR3 is made up of 13 amino acids. Germline V gives CDR1 LNHDA, CDR2 SQIVND (reference sequence). The V and J ends lost 11 bases and 5 bases respectively, with 15 bases between them. CDR3 sequence reads: CAANDRLNEKLFF. The CDR3 coding sequence is TGTGCCGCAAACGACAGGCTGAATGAAAAACTGTTTTTT.

This sequence joins TRBV6-5 and TRBJ2-1; D may be TRBD2 (6 bases). Germline-derived CDR1 and CDR2 are MNHEY and SVGAGI. The CDR3 has 13 amino acids. V lost 6 bases, J lost 9 bases, and 15 bases lay in between. The CDR3 spells CASRGDLGGEQFF. The DNA for the CDR3 is TGTGCCAGCAGAGGGGATTTGGGGGGTGAGCAGTTCTTC.

The J gene is TRBJ1-5, the V gene TRBV19, with D possibly matching TRBD1 (6 bases). Germline CDR1 LNHDA, CDR2 SQIVND (reference sequence). CDR3 length equals 16 residues. V lost 5 bases, J lost 1 base, and 15 bases lay in between. CDR3 protein: CASSFLQGRSNQPQHF. As DNA, the CDR3 is TGTGCCAGTAGTTTTTTACAGGGACGGAGCAATCAGCCCCAGCATTTT.

V usage is TRBV29-1 and J usage is TRBJ2-7, with D hard to call. Germline assignment: CDR1 SQVTM and CDR2 ANQGSEA. Trimming took off 4 bases at V and 7 bases at J, with 14 bases between the two ends. The CDR3 covers 12 residues. The CDR3: CSVGGQVGEQYF. In DNA form, the CDR3 reads TGCAGCGTTGGTGGGCAGGTTGGGGAGCAGTACTTC.

This rearrangement joins TRBV28 to TRBJ2-2; possibly TRBD1 for D (5 bases). This CDR3 is built from 12 residues. CDR1 is MDHEN, CDR2 SYDVKM, per germline. Trimming shortened V by 6 bases and J by 6 bases, and 8 bases separated the two germline ends. As DNA, the CDR3 is TGTGCCAGCAGGGGGCCCGCCGGGGAGCTGTTTTTT. Its translation is CASRGPAGELFF.

This rearrangement joins TRBV5-1 to TRBJ2-7, with D hard to call. Trimming stripped 5 bases from V and 12 bases from J, with 18 bases between. The length of the CDR3 is 12 residues. The germline V gene encodes CDR1 SGHRS and CDR2 YFSETQ. The CDR3 nucleotides read TGCGCCAGCAGTCAGAACAGTGCCCTTAGGTACTTC. Encoded protein: CASSQNSALRYF. The full variable domain, completed using reference TRBV5-1 and TRBJ2-7, is KAGVTQTPRYLIKTRGQQVTLSCSPISGHRSVSWYQQTPGQGLQFLFEYFSETQRNKGNFPGRFSGRQFSNSRSEMNVSTLELGDSALYLCASSQNSALRYFGPGTRLTVT.

This clone has only one observation. J is TRBJ1-2 and V is TRBV9; TRBD1 might be the D (6 bases). Germline values: CDR1 SGDLS, CDR2 YYNGEE. The CDR3 extends over 13 amino acids. The V and J ends lost 4 bases and 4 bases respectively, with 11 bases between them. The CDR3 here is CASSLGHSYGYTF. CDR3 sequence (DNA): TGTGCCAGCAGCCTGGGACATAGCTATGGCTACACCTTC.

This clone was seen more than once but under ten times. The chain links TRBV29-1 to TRBJ2-3; TRBD1 aligns across 9 bases. Germline CDR1 SQVTM, CDR2 ANQGSEA. This CDR3 has 14 residues. The J segment lost 2 bases and the V segment lost 3 bases, leaving 3 bases of the junction unmatched. The CDR3 protein is CSVEGQGVTDTQYF. CDR3 DNA: TGCAGCGTTGAGGGACAGGGAGTCACAGATACGCAGTATTTT.

In its sample, this clone was seen once. The V gene is TRBV24-1, the J gene TRBJ2-6, with D possibly matching TRBD1 (5 bases). CDR3 length equals 17 residues. Looked up from germline, CDR1 is KGHDR and CDR2 is SFDVKD. Trimming took 6 bases from V and 4 from J, leaving 18 bases between them. CDR3 nucleotide sequence: TGTGCCACCAGTCCCTCCCCGAGGACACCAGGGGCCAACGTCCTGACTTTC. Translating gives CATSPSPRTPGANVLTF.

The chain's CDR3 is CASSKSSPGTGPYEQYF. The CDR3 nucleotides are TGTGCCAGCAGCAAATCGAGTCCCGGGACAGGGCCCTACGAGCAGTACTTC. V usage is TRBV11-2 and J usage is TRBJ2-7; 9 bases align to TRBD1. This CDR3 has 17 amino acids. The V gene's germline CDR1 is SGHAT and CDR2 FQNNGV. The V segment lost 5 bases and the J segment 2 bases; nucleotides outside the gene matches: 13.

V gene TRBV27 combines with J gene TRBJ2-7, with 9 bases that match TRBD1. CDR3 length: 16 residues. From germline, CDR1 is MNHEY and CDR2 SMNVEV (reference sequence). Trimming removed 4 bases from V and 4 bases from J; junction bases left unmatched: 11. CDR3 sequence: CASSSKPQGAGYEQYF. DNA for the CDR3: TGTGCCAGCAGTTCTAAGCCACAGGGGGCCGGGTACGAGCAGTACTTC.

The chain carries TRBV7-2 and TRBJ1-2, with D perhaps TRBD1 (6 bases). V was pared by 2 bases and J by 2 bases, with 9 bases between. Germline CDR1 and CDR2: SGHTA and FQGNSA. The CDR3 runs 14 residues. DNA of the CDR3: TGTGCCAGCAGCTTATCAGGACAGAACTATGGCTACACCTTC. It yields the protein CASSLSGQNYGYTF. The variable domain in full, completed from reference TRBV7-2 and TRBJ1-2, reads GAGVSQSPSNKVTEKGKDVELRCDPISGHTALYWYRQSLGQGLEFLIYFQGNSAPDKSGLPSDRFSAERTGGSVSTLTIQRTQQEDSAVYLCASSLSGQNYGYTFGSGTRLTVV.

V usage is TRBV5-1 and J usage is TRBJ2-7; TRBD2 agrees at 7 bases. Germline CDR1 and CDR2: SGHRS and YFSETQ. V dropped 9 bases and J dropped 6; count of bases not matched to a gene: 12. This CDR3 spans 13 amino acids. The CDR3 sequence: CATAVAGDREQYF. The CDR3 bases are TGCGCCACAGCGGTTGCGGGAGATCGCGAGCAGTACTTC.

V is TRBV4-3 and J is TRBJ1-3, with D tentatively TRBD1 (5 bases). Germline V gives CDR1 LGHNA, CDR2 YSLEER. V dropped 3 bases and J dropped 2 bases, with 8 bases sitting between them. The CDR3 is made up of 14 amino acids. The CDR3 bases are TGCGCCAGCAGCCAGGACACGGCTGGAAACACCATATATTTT. It is translated as CASSQDTAGNTIYF.

This clone was counted between two and nine times. Other DNA sequences in the same sample also yield this CDR3. This chain uses TRBV5-1 with TRBJ2-7, with 7 bases aligning to TRBD1. The CDR3 is made up of 14 amino acids. Germline trimming cut 0 bases from V and 4 bases from J; bases unmatched to any gene: 4. The germline gives CDR1 SGHRS, CDR2 YFSETQ. CDR3 nucleotide sequence: TGCGCCAGCAGCTTGGGACAGGGTCCTTACGAGCAGTACTTC. This translates into CASSLGQGPYEQYF. Combining the CDR3 with reference TRBV5-1 and TRBJ2-7 gives the whole variable domain KAGVTQTPRYLIKTRGQQVTLSCSPISGHRSVSWYQQTPGQGLQFLFEYFSETQRNKGNFPGRFSGRQFSNSRSEMNVSTLELGDSALYLCASSLGQGPYEQYFGPGTRLTVT.

V gene TRBV6-2 or TRBV6-3 combines with J gene TRBJ2-1, with 13 positions matching TRBD2. J was trimmed by 0 bases and V by 5 bases; bases with no gene match: 10. This CDR3 is 19 amino acids long. CDR1 MNHEY and CDR2 SVGEGT come from the germline V gene. In DNA form, the CDR3 reads TGTGCCAGCAGTCCCTGGACTAGCGGGGGCCGGAGCTCCTACAATGAGCAGTTCTTC. Translation: CASSPWTSGGRSSYNEQFF.

This clone was counted between two and nine times. This chain connects TRBV27 to TRBJ2-7; 9 nucleotides align to TRBD1. Germline CDR1 reads MNHEY; CDR2 reads SMNVEV (reference sequence). V shed 6 bases, J shed 5 bases, and the junction held 5 bases outside the gene matches. The CDR3 loop spans 13 amino acids. In DNA, the CDR3 is TGTGCCAGCAGCCGGGACAGGGTGAACGAGCAGTACTTC. Encoded protein: CASSRDRVNEQYF.

The chain couples TRBV11-3 to TRBJ2-7; possible D gene TRBD1, 6 bases. Germline assignment: CDR1 SGHNT and CDR2 YENEEA. V gave up 1 base and J gave up 7 bases, with 17 bases separating them. The CDR3 extends over 15 amino acids. Here the CDR3 reads CASSLGLQGSWEQYF. The CDR3 region has the DNA TGTGCCAGCAGCTTAGGCCTACAGGGCTCGTGGGAGCAGTACTTC.

A single count supports this clone. This chain connects TRBV7-8 to TRBJ2-6; D is possibly TRBD1 (5 bases). Germline V gene lookup returns CDR1 SGHVS and CDR2 FQNEAQ. V lost 6 bases, J lost 3 bases, and 15 bases lay in between. CDR3 length: 16 residues. CDR3 coding DNA: TGTGCCAGCAGTTTGGGGAAGGGGCTTGGGGCCAACGTCCTGACTTTC. It specifies CASSLGKGLGANVLTF.

There are a few counts of this clone. This chain connects TRBV5-5 to TRBJ1-5; 10 bases are shared with TRBD1. Looked up from germline, CDR1 is SGHKS and CDR2 is YYEKEE (reference sequence). This CDR3 is 15 amino acids long. Germline trimming cut 4 bases from V and 6 bases from J; bases unmatched to any gene: 7. In nucleotides, the CDR3 is TGTGCCAGCAGCGTTGGACAGGGGGTGAGTCAGCCCCAGCATTTT. It is translated as CASSVGQGVSQPQHF.

This chain joins TRBV2 and TRBJ1-2; possible D gene TRBD1, 6 bases. This CDR3 has 13 residues. Trimming took 8 bases from V and 4 from J, leaving 14 bases between them. Germline lookup yields CDR1 SNHLY and CDR2 FYNNEI. CDR3 DNA: TGTGCCAGCCGGACAGAGCCCATCTATGGCTACACCTTC. It translates to CASRTEPIYGYTF.